This TCR beta chain was identified during a study of T cell responses to AZD1222 COVID-19 vaccine. Only in-frame clones appear in the TCRdb table, and some are missing; sequencing was by immunoSEQ multiplex PCR. The sample shows about 120,000 clones, around 92% of them seen only once. J lost 5 bases, V lost 2 bases, and 7 bases had no gene match. Germline V lookup: CDR1 SGHRS, CDR2 YFSETQ. The CDR3 has 16 amino acids. Whole-study findings and limits: At baseline, seropositivity was found in only a handful of AZD1222 recipients. After the peak T cell response, and only then, were repertoires sampled.

Concerning this clone itself: The antigen is unknown.

The material sequenced was peripheral blood, taken on day 0 of AZD1222 vaccination. The receptor was isolated from an adult in good health. The J gene is TRBJ2-2, the V gene TRBV5-1, with 9 nucleotides matching TRBD1. The CDR3 reads CASSLPGQGHTGELFF. DNA of the CDR3: TGCGCCAGCAGCTTACCGGGACAGGGACATACCGGGGAGCTGTTTTTT.